A selection of T cell receptor beta chains follows, all from one sample in a study of T cell responses to AZD1222 COVID-19 vaccine. TCRdb's copy holds only in-frame clones and misses some; the assay was immunoSEQ multiplex PCR. The sample lists tens of thousands of clones, around 87% occurring once. This material consisted of peripheral blood, taken on day 0 of AZD1222 vaccination. These receptors all stem from an adult in good health. Both conserved end residues are part of each CDR3. Not all rows give a size; the values are once, few, many and, for expanded clones, a class.

v_call: TRBV19; clone_size: .; j_call: TRBJ2-2; cdr3_aa: CASSRTDTGELFF
v_call: TRBV6-5; clone_size: .; j_call: TRBJ2-3; cdr3_aa: CASRVRDRGDTQYF
v_call: TRBV27; clone_size: .; j_call: TRBJ2-2; cdr3_aa: CASSPQGTGELFF
v_call: TRBV15; clone_size: .; j_call: TRBJ1-4; cdr3_aa: CATSPRREATNEKLFF
v_call: TRBV3-1/TRBV3-2; clone_size: .; j_call: TRBJ2-7; cdr3_aa: CASSHHGAGRGYEQYF
v_call: TRBV4-3; clone_size: .; j_call: TRBJ2-2; cdr3_aa: CASSQLAGVNTGELFF
v_call: TRBV4-1; clone_size: .; j_call: TRBJ2-1; cdr3_aa: CASSSWGLTYNEQFF
v_call: TRBV10-3; clone_size: once; j_call: TRBJ2-2; cdr3_aa: CAISGQTINTGELFF
v_call: TRBV5-4; clone_size: .; j_call: TRBJ2-2; cdr3_aa: CASSKKSSGRTTGELFF
v_call: TRBV6-4; clone_size: .; j_call: TRBJ2-1; cdr3_aa: CASSDSGQGASEQFF
v_call: TRBV11-2; clone_size: .; j_call: TRBJ1-2; cdr3_aa: CASSFGPSSGGSYGYTF
v_call: TRBV11-2; clone_size: few; j_call: TRBJ2-7; cdr3_aa: CASSLGSSGSPYEQYF
v_call: TRBV6-2/TRBV6-3; clone_size: .; j_call: TRBJ1-1; cdr3_aa: CASRYRVAGAHYDTEAFF
v_call: TRBV28; clone_size: .; j_call: TRBJ1-5; cdr3_aa: CASSPAGGNQPQHF
v_call: TRBV7-9; clone_size: few; j_call: TRBJ2-2; cdr3_aa: CASTTGRNTGELFF
v_call: TRBV28; clone_size: .; j_call: TRBJ1-4; cdr3_aa: CASSAAGGTPREKLFF
v_call: TRBV7-2; clone_size: .; j_call: TRBJ2-5; cdr3_aa: CASSLAGPTQETQYF
v_call: TRBV19; clone_size: .; j_call: TRBJ2-3; cdr3_aa: CASAPQGAGDTQYF
v_call: TRBV2; clone_size: .; j_call: TRBJ1-1; cdr3_aa: CASRDTGTEAFF
v_call: TRBV5-6; clone_size: .; j_call: TRBJ1-1; cdr3_aa: CASSRNRGETEAFF
v_call: TRBV5-4; clone_size: once; j_call: TRBJ1-2; cdr3_aa: CASRTRGGYGYTF
v_call: TRBV28; clone_size: .; j_call: TRBJ2-5; cdr3_aa: CASSPTGDPETQYF
v_call: TRBV28; clone_size: .; j_call: TRBJ1-1; cdr3_aa: CASTLLATAVNTEAFF
v_call: TRBV11-2; clone_size: .; j_call: TRBJ2-1; cdr3_aa: CASSPGTSGRASWGEQFF
v_call: TRBV2; clone_size: .; j_call: TRBJ1-2; cdr3_aa: CASSEDRGRNYGYTF
v_call: TRBV29-1; clone_size: .; j_call: TRBJ2-5; cdr3_aa: CSVADSNEQETQYF
v_call: TRBV11-2; clone_size: .; j_call: TRBJ1-4; cdr3_aa: CASSLDPGENEKLFF
v_call: TRBV4-2; clone_size: .; j_call: TRBJ1-1; cdr3_aa: CASSQEGGTDSEAFF
v_call: TRBV10-1; clone_size: once; j_call: TRBJ2-7; cdr3_aa: CASSEGISREYEQYF
v_call: TRBV5-6; clone_size: .; j_call: TRBJ1-2; cdr3_aa: CASSLKNVRGPYGYTF
v_call: TRBV19; clone_size: .; j_call: TRBJ1-5; cdr3_aa: CAIGRGARQPQHF
v_call: TRBV10-3; clone_size: .; j_call: TRBJ2-1; cdr3_aa: CAITEGTIYNEQFF
v_call: TRBV9; clone_size: .; j_call: TRBJ2-1; cdr3_aa: CASSAGAGNSYNEQFF
v_call: TRBV28; clone_size: .; j_call: TRBJ1-4; cdr3_aa: CASSLTSSDEKLFF
v_call: TRBV28; clone_size: .; j_call: TRBJ1-1; cdr3_aa: CATITTVNTEAFF
v_call: TRBV19; clone_size: .; j_call: TRBJ1-5; cdr3_aa: CASSIQLGQPQHF
v_call: TRBV4-3; clone_size: once; j_call: TRBJ1-3; cdr3_aa: CASSDGQGASGGNTIYF
v_call: TRBV6-4; clone_size: .; j_call: TRBJ2-3; cdr3_aa: CASSDRPGLVTDTQYF
v_call: TRBV18; clone_size: .; j_call: TRBJ2-7; cdr3_aa: CASSSGTEGPRQYF
v_call: TRBV27; clone_size: .; j_call: TRBJ2-7; cdr3_aa: CASRMTVFSSGQYF
v_call: TRBV10-2; clone_size: .; j_call: TRBJ2-1; cdr3_aa: CAVRASGNNEQFF
v_call: TRBV6-2/TRBV6-3; clone_size: .; j_call: TRBJ2-5; cdr3_aa: CASSYGLLQETQYF
v_call: TRBV11-2; clone_size: .; j_call: TRBJ1-2; cdr3_aa: CASSLTGTYGYTF
v_call: TRBV6-7; clone_size: .; j_call: TRBJ1-3; cdr3_aa: CASSYSRTGGNTIYF
v_call: TRBV4-2; clone_size: once; j_call: TRBJ2-3; cdr3_aa: CASSQPLEYTQYF
v_call: TRBV6-2/TRBV6-3; clone_size: .; j_call: TRBJ2-3; cdr3_aa: CASSYPAGGPGASTDTQYF
v_call: TRBV5-1; clone_size: once; j_call: TRBJ2-3; cdr3_aa: CASSSNKDTQYF
v_call: TRBV7-9; clone_size: .; j_call: TRBJ2-7; cdr3_aa: CASSLGLAGGILSYEQYF
v_call: TRBV7-8; clone_size: few; j_call: TRBJ1-2; cdr3_aa: CASSFDIYGYTF
v_call: TRBV2; clone_size: once; j_call: TRBJ1-4; cdr3_aa: CASSAGQGLEKLFF